These T cell receptor beta chains were read from a single sample in a study of blood T cell repertoires in COVID-19. The data were produced by immunoSEQ multiplex PCR, yet TCRdb's version contains in-frame clones alone and is incomplete. The sample lists approximately 66,000 clones; more than 75% were seen once. The sample was peripheral blood. These receptors all come from a man aged 55 to 70 with acute or convalescent COVID-19. Each CDR3 is given with its conserved first and last residue. D genes are given only for firm matches. A clone size is listed for some rows: how often the clone was seen (once, few, many), or a class if it is expanded.

v_gene: TRBV18
j_gene: TRBJ2-1
d_gene: -
abundance: -
CDR3nt: TGTGCCAGCTCACCTTCTAGCACCTACAATGAGCAGTTCTTC
CDR3aa: CASSPSSTYNEQFF

v_gene: TRBV14
j_gene: TRBJ2-1
d_gene: TRBD2
abundance: once
CDR3nt: TGTGCCAGCAGCCAAGTACTTAGCGGGGTTGGTAATGAGCAGTTCTTC
CDR3aa: CASSQVLSGVGNEQFF

v_gene: TRBV5-1
j_gene: TRBJ2-7
d_gene: TRBD1
abundance: many
CDR3nt: TGCGCCAGCAGCCCCGGGACAGGGGGCTCCTACGAGCAGTACTTC
CDR3aa: CASSPGTGGSYEQYF

v_gene: TRBV18
j_gene: TRBJ1-4
d_gene: -
abundance: -
CDR3nt: TGTGCCAGCTCACCATCCAGGGTTGGTGAAAAACTGTTTTTT
CDR3aa: CASSPSRVGEKLFF

v_gene: TRBV7-2
j_gene: TRBJ2-5
d_gene: -
abundance: -
CDR3nt: TGTGCCAGCAGCTTAGCGGGGGGGCAGGGTGAGACCCAGTACTTC
CDR3aa: CASSLAGGQGETQYF

v_gene: TRBV6-5
j_gene: TRBJ1-3
d_gene: -
abundance: -
CDR3nt: TGTGCCACCACAGCGGAGGCTGGAAACACCATATATTTT
CDR3aa: CATTAEAGNTIYF

v_gene: TRBV5-1
j_gene: TRBJ2-3
d_gene: TRBD2
abundance: -
CDR3nt: TGCGCCAGCAGCTCGACTAGCGGGGGGGCAGATACGCAGTATTTT
CDR3aa: CASSSTSGGADTQYF

v_gene: TRBV30
j_gene: TRBJ1-6
d_gene: TRBD1
abundance: -
CDR3nt: TGTGCCTGGACTGGGACAGCGGCGGCTAATTCACCCCTCCACTTT
CDR3aa: CAWTGTAAANSPLHF

v_gene: TRBV29-1
j_gene: TRBJ2-7
d_gene: TRBD1
abundance: -
CDR3nt: TGCAGCGTTCTCCGGGACAGGGGCTCAAGGGAGCAGTACTTC
CDR3aa: CSVLRDRGSREQYF

v_gene: TRBV19
j_gene: TRBJ2-7
d_gene: TRBD2
abundance: once
CDR3nt: TGTGCCAGTAGCCTTCGCGCGGGGGGTTCCTACGAGCAGTACTTC
CDR3aa: CASSLRAGGSYEQYF

v_gene: TRBV2
j_gene: TRBJ1-6
d_gene: TRBD1
abundance: -
CDR3nt: TGTGCCAGCAGTGAGGGGTGGGACAGGGGCAATTCACCCCTCCACTTT
CDR3aa: CASSEGWDRGNSPLHF

v_gene: TRBV19
j_gene: TRBJ1-1
d_gene: -
abundance: -
CDR3nt: TGTGCCAGTACCTATGGGTTGGGGGGCACTGAAGCTTTCTTT
CDR3aa: CASTYGLGGTEAFF

v_gene: TRBV19
j_gene: TRBJ2-2
d_gene: -
abundance: few
CDR3nt: TGTGCCAGTAACCTGAGAGGGTCCACCTCACGAAACACCGGGGAGCTGTTTTTT
CDR3aa: CASNLRGSTSRNTGELFF

v_gene: TRBV2
j_gene: TRBJ2-7
d_gene: TRBD1
abundance: medium-sized
CDR3nt: TGTGCCAGCAGTGAATCGTCAGGGGGTACCTACGAGCAGTACTTC
CDR3aa: CASSESSGGTYEQYF

v_gene: TRBV19
j_gene: TRBJ2-2
d_gene: -
abundance: once
CDR3nt: TGTGCCAGTAAGTGGCTAGGCACCGGGGAGCTGTTTTTT
CDR3aa: CASKWLGTGELFF

v_gene: TRBV6-5
j_gene: TRBJ2-5
d_gene: -
abundance: -
CDR3nt: TGTGCCAGCAGTTACTCGGACACTGGGGAGACCCAGTACTTC
CDR3aa: CASSYSDTGETQYF

v_gene: TRBV4-3
j_gene: TRBJ2-1
d_gene: -
abundance: -
CDR3nt: TGCGCCAGCAGCCAAGAACTAGGGAGGTTCTTC
CDR3aa: CASSQELGRFF

v_gene: TRBV5-1
j_gene: TRBJ2-5
d_gene: -
abundance: -
CDR3nt: TGCGCCAGCAGCTCCAGACTACCGCCCCCACTTGACTTC
CDR3aa: CASSSRLPPPLDF

v_gene: TRBV9
j_gene: TRBJ1-5
d_gene: -
abundance: -
CDR3nt: TGTGCCAGCAGCGTAGACGCAGGGCGAGGCAATCAGCCCCAGCATTTT
CDR3aa: CASSVDAGRGNQPQHF

v_gene: TRBV23-1
j_gene: TRBJ2-3
d_gene: -
abundance: -
CDR3nt: TGCGCCAGCAGTCCTTCCGTGGGGGCCTCGCCCTTTCTGGATACGCAGTATTTT
CDR3aa: CASSPSVGASPFLDTQYF

v_gene: TRBV2
j_gene: TRBJ1-1
d_gene: -
abundance: -
CDR3nt: TGTGCCAGCAGTGCAACGGTTCTCATGAACACTGAAGCTTTCTTT
CDR3aa: CASSATVLMNTEAFF

v_gene: TRBV19
j_gene: TRBJ1-2
d_gene: TRBD1
abundance: -
CDR3nt: TGTGCCAGTAGTACAACAGGGGTTGGCTACACCTTC
CDR3aa: CASSTTGVGYTF

v_gene: TRBV5-1
j_gene: TRBJ2-7
d_gene: -
abundance: -
CDR3nt: TGCGCCAGCAGCTTGGAGGGGTATTCTAGCGCAGTTCGAGGCCAGTACTTC
CDR3aa: CASSLEGYSSAVRGQYF

v_gene: TRBV7-2
j_gene: TRBJ1-6
d_gene: TRBD1
abundance: -
CDR3nt: TGTGCCAGCAGTCCTAAAGACAGGGTGTATAATTCACCCCTCCACTTT
CDR3aa: CASSPKDRVYNSPLHF

v_gene: TRBV5-6
j_gene: TRBJ2-1
d_gene: -
abundance: few
CDR3nt: TGTGCCAGCAGTAGCGACTACAATGAGCAGTTCTTC
CDR3aa: CASSSDYNEQFF

v_gene: TRBV19
j_gene: TRBJ1-4
d_gene: -
abundance: -
CDR3nt: TGTGCCAGTCGGGGGGCACTTAATGAAAAACTGTTTTTT
CDR3aa: CASRGALNEKLFF

v_gene: TRBV6-5
j_gene: TRBJ1-5
d_gene: TRBD1
abundance: -
CDR3nt: TGTGCCAGCAGATCCGGGACAGGGGGACAGCCCCAGCATTTT
CDR3aa: CASRSGTGGQPQHF

v_gene: TRBV4-1
j_gene: TRBJ1-2
d_gene: -
abundance: -
CDR3nt: TGCGCCAGCAGCCAACCATTAACTGGTGCCGGCGGGGGCTACACCTTC
CDR3aa: CASSQPLTGAGGGYTF

v_gene: TRBV18
j_gene: TRBJ1-3
d_gene: -
abundance: -
CDR3nt: TGTGCCAGCTCACCTTCCGGGTATGGCTCTGGAAACACCATATATTTT
CDR3aa: CASSPSGYGSGNTIYF

v_gene: TRBV7-9
j_gene: TRBJ1-2
d_gene: -
abundance: -
CDR3nt: TGTGCCAGCAGCCCGAGGTCCGGGTCTCATGACTATGGCTACACCTTC
CDR3aa: CASSPRSGSHDYGYTF

v_gene: TRBV7-2
j_gene: TRBJ2-7
d_gene: TRBD1
abundance: -
CDR3nt: TGTGCCAGCAACAACAGGGGGCGAGGGGTCCACGAGCAGTACTTC
CDR3aa: CASNNRGRGVHEQYF

v_gene: TRBV6-5
j_gene: TRBJ1-1
d_gene: -
abundance: -
CDR3nt: TGTGCCAGCAGGGGCCCCCTGAACACTGAAGCTTTCTTT
CDR3aa: CASRGPLNTEAFF

v_gene: TRBV19
j_gene: TRBJ1-3
d_gene: TRBD1
abundance: -
CDR3nt: TGTGCCAGTAGCTATACAGGGGCTGGAAACACCATATATTTT
CDR3aa: CASSYTGAGNTIYF

v_gene: TRBV13
j_gene: TRBJ2-3
d_gene: TRBD1
abundance: -
CDR3nt: TGTGCCAGCGGTGAGGACAGGGATCGCACAGATACGCAGTATTTT
CDR3aa: CASGEDRDRTDTQYF

v_gene: TRBV5-1
j_gene: TRBJ2-3
d_gene: TRBD2
abundance: once
CDR3nt: TGCGCCAGCAGCCTACCGGGGACTACCACAGATACGCAGTATTTT
CDR3aa: CASSLPGTTTDTQYF

v_gene: TRBV19
j_gene: TRBJ1-2
d_gene: -
abundance: -
CDR3nt: TGTGCCAGTAGTATATCCCTACGGAACTATGGCTACACCTTC
CDR3aa: CASSISLRNYGYTF

v_gene: TRBV13
j_gene: TRBJ2-3
d_gene: -
abundance: -
CDR3nt: TGTGCCAGCAGCTTAAAGGGGGCAGATACGCAGTATTTT
CDR3aa: CASSLKGADTQYF

v_gene: TRBV6-5
j_gene: TRBJ1-5
d_gene: -
abundance: -
CDR3nt: TGTGCCAGCATGGCAGGTTATAGCAATCAGCCCCAGCATTTT
CDR3aa: CASMAGYSNQPQHF

v_gene: TRBV3-1/TRBV3-2
j_gene: TRBJ1-4
d_gene: -
abundance: few
CDR3nt: TGTGCCAGCAGCCAAGGGAGAACCAATGAAAAACTGTTTTTT
CDR3aa: CASSQGRTNEKLFF

v_gene: TRBV7-9
j_gene: TRBJ1-4
d_gene: -
abundance: -
CDR3nt: TGTGCCAGCAGCCACCAGGAAAATGAAAAACTGTTTTTT
CDR3aa: CASSHQENEKLFF

v_gene: TRBV9
j_gene: TRBJ1-3
d_gene: -
abundance: -
CDR3nt: TGTGCCAGCAGCGTAGGGGCCGAAATTAACACCATATATTTT
CDR3aa: CASSVGAEINTIYF

v_gene: TRBV30
j_gene: TRBJ1-2
d_gene: -
abundance: -
CDR3nt: TGTGCCTCCCATTCTCGGTCTCGGGGCTACACCTTC
CDR3aa: CASHSRSRGYTF

v_gene: TRBV9
j_gene: TRBJ1-2
d_gene: TRBD1
abundance: -
CDR3nt: TGTGCCAGCAGCCCCAGACAGGGGGTACTTCAGGGCTACACCTTC
CDR3aa: CASSPRQGVLQGYTF

v_gene: TRBV6-2/TRBV6-3
j_gene: TRBJ1-5
d_gene: TRBD1
abundance: -
CDR3nt: TGTGCCAGCAGTTATTTGACAGGGGGCGTGGAGGATCCCCAGCATTTT
CDR3aa: CASSYLTGGVEDPQHF

v_gene: TRBV18
j_gene: TRBJ2-5
d_gene: -
abundance: -
CDR3nt: TGTGCCAGCTCACTCAGGCTCCAAGAGACCCAGTACTTC
CDR3aa: CASSLRLQETQYF

v_gene: TRBV5-4
j_gene: TRBJ2-5
d_gene: TRBD2
abundance: -
CDR3nt: TGTGCCAGCAGCTTGCGGGGGGGGAGGAGGGAGACCCAGTACTTC
CDR3aa: CASSLRGGRRETQYF

v_gene: TRBV5-4
j_gene: TRBJ1-4
d_gene: -
abundance: -
CDR3nt: TGTGCCAGCAGCTGGGAGAAGGAAAAACTGTTTTTT
CDR3aa: CASSWEKEKLFF

v_gene: TRBV5-6
j_gene: TRBJ2-2
d_gene: TRBD1
abundance: -
CDR3nt: TGTGCCAGCAGCTGGGGGACAGGGGCCGGGGAGCTGTTTTTT
CDR3aa: CASSWGTGAGELFF

v_gene: TRBV5-1
j_gene: TRBJ2-7
d_gene: -
abundance: -
CDR3nt: TGCGCCAGCAGCTTATCACAGGTCGACTACGAGCAGTACTTC
CDR3aa: CASSLSQVDYEQYF

v_gene: TRBV3-1/TRBV3-2
j_gene: TRBJ2-7
d_gene: -
abundance: -
CDR3nt: TGTGCCAGCAGCTATTCTGTCCAGGGGACCTCTTCCTACGAGCAGTACTTC
CDR3aa: CASSYSVQGTSSYEQYF

v_gene: TRBV15
j_gene: TRBJ2-7
d_gene: TRBD1
abundance: few
CDR3nt: TGTGCCACCAGCAGCCACAGGGGGGACTACGAGCAGTACTTC
CDR3aa: CATSSHRGDYEQYF

v_gene: TRBV4-1
j_gene: TRBJ2-5
d_gene: -
abundance: -
CDR3nt: TGCGCCAGCAGCCAAGGCCGAGGGGGGGCCTCTCAAGAGACCCAGTACTTC
CDR3aa: CASSQGRGGASQETQYF

v_gene: TRBV5-4
j_gene: TRBJ2-2
d_gene: -
abundance: -
CDR3nt: TGTGCCAGCAGCTTGAGCGGCGAGCGGCTACCGAGGGAGCTGTTTTTT
CDR3aa: CASSLSGERLPRELFF

v_gene: TRBV7-6
j_gene: TRBJ2-5
d_gene: -
abundance: -
CDR3nt: TGTGCCAGCAGCTCCCAGTATGTCCTTGAAGAGACCCAGTACTTC
CDR3aa: CASSSQYVLEETQYF

v_gene: TRBV19
j_gene: TRBJ1-5
d_gene: TRBD1
abundance: -
CDR3nt: TGTGCCAGTAGTCGAATGTTAGGGGGCAGAGAGCCCCAGCATTTT
CDR3aa: CASSRMLGGREPQHF